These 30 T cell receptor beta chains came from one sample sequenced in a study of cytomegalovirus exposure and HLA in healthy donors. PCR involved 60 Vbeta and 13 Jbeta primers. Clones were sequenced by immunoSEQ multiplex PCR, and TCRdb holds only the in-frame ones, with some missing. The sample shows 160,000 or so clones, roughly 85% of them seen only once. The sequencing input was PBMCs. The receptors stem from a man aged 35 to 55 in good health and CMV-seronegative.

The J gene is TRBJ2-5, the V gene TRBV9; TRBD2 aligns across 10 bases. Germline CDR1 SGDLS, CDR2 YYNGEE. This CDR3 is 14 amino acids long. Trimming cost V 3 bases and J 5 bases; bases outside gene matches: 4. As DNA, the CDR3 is TGTGCCAGCAGCGCTACTAGCGGGACTGAGACCCAGTACTTC. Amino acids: CASSATSGTETQYF.

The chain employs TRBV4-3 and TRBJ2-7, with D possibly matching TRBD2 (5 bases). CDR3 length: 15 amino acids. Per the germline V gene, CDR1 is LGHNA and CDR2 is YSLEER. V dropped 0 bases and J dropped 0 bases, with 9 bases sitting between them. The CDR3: CASSQDRGNSYEQYF. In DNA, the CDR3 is TGCGCCAGCAGCCAAGATCGGGGAAACTCCTACGAGCAGTACTTC.

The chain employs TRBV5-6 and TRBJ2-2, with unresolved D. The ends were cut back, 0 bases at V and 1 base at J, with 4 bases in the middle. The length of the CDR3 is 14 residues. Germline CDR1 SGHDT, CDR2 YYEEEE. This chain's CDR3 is CASSLDGNTGELFF. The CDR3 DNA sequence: TGTGCCAGCAGCTTGGACGGGAACACCGGGGAGCTGTTTTTT. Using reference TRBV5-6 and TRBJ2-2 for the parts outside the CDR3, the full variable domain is DAGVTQSPTHLIKTRGQQVTLRCSPKSGHDTVSWYQQALGQGPQFIFQYYEEEERQRGNFPDRFSGHQFPNYSSELNVNALLLGDSALYLCASSLDGNTGELFFGEGSRLTVL.

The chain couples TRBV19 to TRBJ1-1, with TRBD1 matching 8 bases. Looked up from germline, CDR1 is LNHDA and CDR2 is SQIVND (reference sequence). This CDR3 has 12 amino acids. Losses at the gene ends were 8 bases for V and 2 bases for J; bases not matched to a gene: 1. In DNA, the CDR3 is TGTGCCAGTGGACAGGGAAACACTGAAGCTTTCTTT. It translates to CASGQGNTEAFF.

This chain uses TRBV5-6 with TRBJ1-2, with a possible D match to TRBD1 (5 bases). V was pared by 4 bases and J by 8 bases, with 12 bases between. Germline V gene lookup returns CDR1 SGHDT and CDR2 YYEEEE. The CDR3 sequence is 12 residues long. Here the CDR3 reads CASSADSGGYTF. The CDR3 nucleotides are TGTGCCAGCAGCGCCGACAGTGGCGGCTACACCTTC.

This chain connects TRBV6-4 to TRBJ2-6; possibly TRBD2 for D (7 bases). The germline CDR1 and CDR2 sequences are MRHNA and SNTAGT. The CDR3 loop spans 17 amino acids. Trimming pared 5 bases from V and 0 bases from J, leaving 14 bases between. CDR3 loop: CASSPQRDNSGANVLTF. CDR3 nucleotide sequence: TGTGCCAGCAGTCCTCAGCGGGACAACTCTGGGGCCAACGTCCTGACTTTC.

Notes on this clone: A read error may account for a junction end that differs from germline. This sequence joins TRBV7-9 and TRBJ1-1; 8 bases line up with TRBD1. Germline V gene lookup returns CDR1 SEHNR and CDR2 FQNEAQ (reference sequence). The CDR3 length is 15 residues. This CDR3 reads CSSSFPGRQGPEAFF. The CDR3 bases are TGTTCCAGCAGCTTCCCGGGACGACAGGGGCCTGAAGCTTTCTTT.

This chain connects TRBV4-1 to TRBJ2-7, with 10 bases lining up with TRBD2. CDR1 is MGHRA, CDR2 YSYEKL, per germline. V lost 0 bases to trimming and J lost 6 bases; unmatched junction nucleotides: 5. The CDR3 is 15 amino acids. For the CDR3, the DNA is TGCGCCAGCAGCCAAGAAGCGGGAGGGCTAGGCGAGCAGTACTTC. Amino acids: CASSQEAGGLGEQYF.

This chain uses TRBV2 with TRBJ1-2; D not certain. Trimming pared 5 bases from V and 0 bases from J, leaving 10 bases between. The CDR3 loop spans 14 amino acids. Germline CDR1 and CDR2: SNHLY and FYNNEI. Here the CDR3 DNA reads TGTGCCAGCAGTACCGACACGGCTAACTATGGCTACACCTTC. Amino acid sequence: CASSTDTANYGYTF. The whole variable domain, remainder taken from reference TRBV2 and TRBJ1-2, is EPEVTQTPSHQVTQMGQEVILRCVPISNHLYFYWYRQILGQKVEFLVSFYNNEISEKSEIFDDQFSVERPDGSNFTLKIRSTKLEDSAMYFCASSTDTANYGYTFGSGTRLTVV.

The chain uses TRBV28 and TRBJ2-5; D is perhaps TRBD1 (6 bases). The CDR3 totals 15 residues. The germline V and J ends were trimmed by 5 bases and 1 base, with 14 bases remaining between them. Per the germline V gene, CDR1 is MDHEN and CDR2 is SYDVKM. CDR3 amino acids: CASSRGGQRQETQYF. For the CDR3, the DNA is TGTGCCAGCAGTCGGGGCGGACAGCGCCAAGAGACCCAGTACTTC.

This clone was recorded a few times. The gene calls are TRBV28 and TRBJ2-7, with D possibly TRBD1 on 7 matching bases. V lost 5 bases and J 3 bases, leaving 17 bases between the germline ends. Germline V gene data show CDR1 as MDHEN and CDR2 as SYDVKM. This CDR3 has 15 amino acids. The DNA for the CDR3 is TGTGCCAGCAGTACCCGCGGGGCAGGGGGCTACGAGCAGTACTTC. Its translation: CASSTRGAGGYEQYF.

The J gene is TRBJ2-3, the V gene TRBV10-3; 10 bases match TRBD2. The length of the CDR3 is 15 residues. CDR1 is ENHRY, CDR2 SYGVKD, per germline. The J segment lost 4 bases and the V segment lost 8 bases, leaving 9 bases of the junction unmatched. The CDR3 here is CAIRFSGRSSDTQYF. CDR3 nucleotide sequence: TGTGCCATCCGTTTTAGCGGGAGGAGTTCAGATACGCAGTATTTT.

The CDR3 region is CASSFQDTRGYTF. The CDR3 coding sequence is TGTGCCAGCAGCTTCCAGGACACTCGGGGCTACACCTTC. The rearrangement uses TRBV5-4 and TRBJ1-2; D is perhaps TRBD1 (5 bases). CDR3 length: 13 residues. The germline gives CDR1 SGHNT, CDR2 YYREEE (reference sequence). Trimming left V 2 bases short and J 8 bases short, with 13 bases between.

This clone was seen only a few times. The CDR3 is CASSLAGRGLDGYTF. The CDR3 coding sequence is TGTGCCAGCAGTTTAGCTGGGCGGGGTCTGGATGGCTACACCTTC. The chain employs TRBV27 and TRBJ1-2; no definite D call. This CDR3 has 15 amino acids. Germline V CDR1 and CDR2: MNHEY, SMNVEV (reference sequence). V was clipped by 2 bases and J by 6 bases, with 16 bases between them.

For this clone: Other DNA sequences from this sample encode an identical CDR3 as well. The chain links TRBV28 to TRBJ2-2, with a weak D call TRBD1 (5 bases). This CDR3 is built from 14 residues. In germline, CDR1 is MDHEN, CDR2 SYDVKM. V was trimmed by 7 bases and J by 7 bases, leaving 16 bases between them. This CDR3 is CASTTGEWVGELFF. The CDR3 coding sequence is TGTGCCAGCACAACAGGAGAGTGGGTCGGGGAGCTGTTTTTT.

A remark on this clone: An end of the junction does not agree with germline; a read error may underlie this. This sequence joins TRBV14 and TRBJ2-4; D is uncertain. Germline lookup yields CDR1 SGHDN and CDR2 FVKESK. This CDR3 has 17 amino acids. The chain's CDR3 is CASSPERSMWQENSQYF. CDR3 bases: TGTGCCAGCAGCCCCGAACGCTCTATGTGGCAGGAAAACAGTCAGTACTTC.

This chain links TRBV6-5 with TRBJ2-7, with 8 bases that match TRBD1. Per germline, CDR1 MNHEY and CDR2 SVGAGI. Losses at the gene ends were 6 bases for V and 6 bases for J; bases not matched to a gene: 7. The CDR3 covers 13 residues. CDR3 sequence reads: CASRRQGRGEQYF. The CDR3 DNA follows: TGTGCCAGCAGGAGACAGGGGCGCGGCGAGCAGTACTTC.

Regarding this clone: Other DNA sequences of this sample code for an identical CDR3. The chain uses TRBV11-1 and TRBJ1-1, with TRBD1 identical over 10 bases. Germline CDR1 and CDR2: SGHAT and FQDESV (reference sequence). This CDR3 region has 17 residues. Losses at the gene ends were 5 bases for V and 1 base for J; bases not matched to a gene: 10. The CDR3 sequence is CASSLTGGRLGNTEAFF. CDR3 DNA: TGTGCCAGCAGCCTGACAGGGGGCAGACTAGGGAACACTGAAGCTTTCTTT.

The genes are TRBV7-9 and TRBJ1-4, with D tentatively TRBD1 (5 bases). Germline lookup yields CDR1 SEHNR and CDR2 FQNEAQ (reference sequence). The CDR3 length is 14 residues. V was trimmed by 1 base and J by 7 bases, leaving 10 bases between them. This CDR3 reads CASSLGQGPEKLFF. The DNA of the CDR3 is TGTGCCAGCAGCTTAGGGCAGGGCCCTGAAAAACTGTTTTTT.

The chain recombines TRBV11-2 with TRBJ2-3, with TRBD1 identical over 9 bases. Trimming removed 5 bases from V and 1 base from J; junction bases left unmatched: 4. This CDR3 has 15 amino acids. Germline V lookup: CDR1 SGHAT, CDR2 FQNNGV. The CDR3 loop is CASSGWTGGTDTQYF. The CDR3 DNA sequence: TGTGCCAGCAGCGGGTGGACAGGGGGCACAGATACGCAGTATTTT.

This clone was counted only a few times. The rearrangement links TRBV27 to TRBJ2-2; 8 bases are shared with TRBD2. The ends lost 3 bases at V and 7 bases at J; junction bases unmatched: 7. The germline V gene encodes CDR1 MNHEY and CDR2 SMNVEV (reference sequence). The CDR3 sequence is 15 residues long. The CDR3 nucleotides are TGTGCCAGCAGTTTTGGCGGGGGGCGGGTCGGGGAGCTGTTTTTT. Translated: CASSFGGGRVGELFF.

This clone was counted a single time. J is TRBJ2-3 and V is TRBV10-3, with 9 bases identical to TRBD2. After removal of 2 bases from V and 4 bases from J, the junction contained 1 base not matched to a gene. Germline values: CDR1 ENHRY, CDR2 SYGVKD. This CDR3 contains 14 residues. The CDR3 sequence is CAISEGGRADTQYF. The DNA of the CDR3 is TGTGCCATCAGTGAGGGCGGGAGGGCAGATACGCAGTATTTT.

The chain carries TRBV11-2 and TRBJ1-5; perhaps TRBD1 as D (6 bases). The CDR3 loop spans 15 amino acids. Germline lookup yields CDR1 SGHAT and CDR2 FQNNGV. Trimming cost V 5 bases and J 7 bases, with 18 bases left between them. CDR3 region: CASSTPGEGGQPQHF. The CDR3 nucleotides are TGTGCCAGCAGCACCCCAGGGGAGGGAGGACAGCCCCAGCATTTT.

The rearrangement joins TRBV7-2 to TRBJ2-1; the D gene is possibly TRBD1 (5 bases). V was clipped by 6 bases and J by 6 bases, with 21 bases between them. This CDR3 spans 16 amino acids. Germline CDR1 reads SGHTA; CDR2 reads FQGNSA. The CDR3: CASRTMAGSVVNEQFF. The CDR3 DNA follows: TGTGCCAGCAGGACCATGGCAGGGTCGGTAGTCAATGAGCAGTTCTTC. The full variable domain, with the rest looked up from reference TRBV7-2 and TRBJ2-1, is GAGVSQSPSNKVTEKGKDVELRCDPISGHTALYWYRQSLGQGLEFLIYFQGNSAPDKSGLPSDRFSAERTGGSVSTLTIQRTQQEDSAVYLCASRTMAGSVVNEQFFGPGTRLTVL.

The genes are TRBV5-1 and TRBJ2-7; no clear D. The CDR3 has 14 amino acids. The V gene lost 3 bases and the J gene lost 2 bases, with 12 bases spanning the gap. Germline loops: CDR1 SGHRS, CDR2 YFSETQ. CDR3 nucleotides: TGCGCCAGCAGCTATGGGCTCCCGGCCTACGAGCAGTACTTC. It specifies CASSYGLPAYEQYF.

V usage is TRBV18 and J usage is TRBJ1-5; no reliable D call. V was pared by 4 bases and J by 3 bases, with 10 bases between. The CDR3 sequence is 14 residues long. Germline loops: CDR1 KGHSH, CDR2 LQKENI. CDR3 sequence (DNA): TGTGCCAGCTCACAGGACTCTTCCAATCAGCCCCAGCATTTT. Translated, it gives CASSQDSSNQPQHF. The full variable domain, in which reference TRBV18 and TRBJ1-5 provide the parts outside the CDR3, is NAGVMQNPRHLVRRRGQEARLRCSPMKGHSHVYWYRQLPEEGLKFMVYLQKENIIDESGMPKERFSAEFPKEGPSILRIQQVVRGDSAAYFCASSQDSSNQPQHFGDGTRLSIL.

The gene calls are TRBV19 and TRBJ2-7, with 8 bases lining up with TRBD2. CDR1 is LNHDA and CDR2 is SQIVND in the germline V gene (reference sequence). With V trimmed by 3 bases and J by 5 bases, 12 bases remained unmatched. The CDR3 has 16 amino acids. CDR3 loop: CASSINLAGGSDEQYF. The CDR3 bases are TGTGCCAGTAGTATTAATTTGGCGGGAGGCTCGGACGAGCAGTACTTC.

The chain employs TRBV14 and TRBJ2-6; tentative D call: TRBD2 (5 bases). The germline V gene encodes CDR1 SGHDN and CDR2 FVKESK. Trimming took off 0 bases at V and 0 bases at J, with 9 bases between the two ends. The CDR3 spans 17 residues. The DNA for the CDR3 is TGTGCCAGCAGCCAAGAGGAGGAATACTCTGGGGCCAACGTCCTGACTTTC. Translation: CASSQEEEYSGANVLTF.

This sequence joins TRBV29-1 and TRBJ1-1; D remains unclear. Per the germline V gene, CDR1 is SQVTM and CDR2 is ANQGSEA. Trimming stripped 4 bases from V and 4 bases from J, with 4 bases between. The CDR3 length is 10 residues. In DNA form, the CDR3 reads TGCAGCGTTGCGAGCACTGAAGCTTTCTTT. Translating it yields CSVASTEAFF.

The DNA of the CDR3 is TGTGCCAGCAGCTTCGGAGGTGGCAAAAACATTCAGTACTTC. Amino acid sequence: CASSFGGGKNIQYF. V is TRBV7-2 and J is TRBJ2-4; the D gene is possibly TRBD2 (5 bases). V shed 3 bases and J shed 3 bases, with 9 bases lying between them. In germline, CDR1 is SGHTA, CDR2 FQGNSA. This CDR3 has 14 amino acids.